The rows below give T cell receptor beta chains drawn from one sample of a study of regulatory T cells in long-lasting Graves disease. TCRdb independently ran MiXCR on the multiplex PCR reads; one entry per CDR3 protein. The sample gives approximately 360,000 distinct CDR3 sequences, 10% to 15% of which show up once; approximately 17% is in the top ten. The data were also submitted as part of a second study, on T cells in Graves' hyperthyroidism and ophthalmopathy.

The sequencing here drew on peripheral blood mononuclear cells (PBMCs), taken at new diagnosis, from a patient treated with antithyroid drugs. All receptors come from a woman between 18 and 29 years old with Graves disease. Each CDR3 is given with its conserved first and last residue. Fields, in order: clone size, D gene, V gene, J gene, CDR3 DNA, CDR3 protein. D genes are given only for firm matches. Size values are once, few and many counts, or a class for expanded clones, and some rows have none.

abundance: .
d_gene: TRBD1
v_gene: TRBV4-2
j_gene: TRBJ2-1
CDR3nt: TGTGCCAGCAGCTACCGGGACAGTCCCGCTCTGGGGCCTTCCAATGAGCAGTTCTTC
CDR3aa: CASSYRDSPALGPSNEQFF

abundance: many
d_gene: TRBD1
v_gene: TRBV5-5
j_gene: TRBJ2-2
CDR3nt: TGTGCCAGCAGCTGGACAGGGGGGACCGGGGAGCTGTTTTTT
CDR3aa: CASSWTGGTGELFF

abundance: .
d_gene: .
v_gene: TRBV12-3/TRBV12-4
j_gene: TRBJ2-1
CDR3nt: TGTGCCAGCAGTTTAGAGTCTGCTAGGAGGATGGAGAGGGATGAGCAGTTCTTC
CDR3aa: CASSLESARRMERDEQFF

abundance: many
d_gene: TRBD1
v_gene: TRBV20-1
j_gene: TRBJ1-2
CDR3nt: TGCAGTGCTAGAGCGGGACAGGGACTGAGTGGCTACACCTTC
CDR3aa: CSARAGQGLSGYTF

abundance: few
d_gene: .
v_gene: TRBV15
j_gene: TRBJ2-7
CDR3nt: TGTGCCACCAGCAGAGATCTTTCGGGAGACTACGAGCAGTACTTC
CDR3aa: CATSRDLSGDYEQYF

abundance: many
d_gene: TRBD2
v_gene: TRBV28
j_gene: TRBJ2-1
CDR3nt: TGTGCCAGCTCTTCCCGTGCGGGAGGGTCCTACAATGAGCAGTTCTTC
CDR3aa: CASSSRAGGSYNEQFF

abundance: many
d_gene: .
v_gene: TRBV20-1
j_gene: TRBJ1-4
CDR3nt: TGCAGTGCTCCCGGTGGGGCGGCCTTAACTAATGAAAAACTGTTTTTT
CDR3aa: CSAPGGAALTNEKLFF

abundance: few
d_gene: .
v_gene: TRBV5-1
j_gene: TRBJ2-6
CDR3nt: TGCGCCAGCAGCTTGGGTCGGGACTCTGGGGCCAACGTCCTGACTTTC
CDR3aa: CASSLGRDSGANVLTF

abundance: .
d_gene: .
v_gene: TRBV2
j_gene: TRBJ1-3
CDR3nt: TGTGCCAGCAGGGCCGGGGGAGGAAACACCATATATTTT
CDR3aa: CASRAGGGNTIYF

abundance: many
d_gene: .
v_gene: TRBV28
j_gene: TRBJ2-1
CDR3nt: TGTGCCAGCACCGAACACGGGCAGGTGGCTGAGCAGTTCTTC
CDR3aa: CASTEHGQVAEQFF

abundance: many
d_gene: .
v_gene: TRBV20-1
j_gene: TRBJ2-4
CDR3nt: TGCAGTGCTCCCAGGGGAGTCGCCAAAAACATTCAGTACTTC
CDR3aa: CSAPRGVAKNIQYF

abundance: .
d_gene: .
v_gene: TRBV13
j_gene: TRBJ2-2
CDR3nt: TGTGCCAGCAGCTGGGTGGGGACTCTGAACACCGGGGAGCTGTTTTTT
CDR3aa: CASSWVGTLNTGELFF

abundance: many
d_gene: .
v_gene: TRBV18
j_gene: TRBJ1-2
CDR3nt: TGTGCCAGCTCAGTTCTTGCGGGACACCCTGAGAGCTATGGCTACACCTTC
CDR3aa: CASSVLAGHPESYGYTF

abundance: .
d_gene: TRBD2
v_gene: TRBV10-3
j_gene: TRBJ2-3
CDR3nt: TGTGCCATCAGAGCGGTTAGCGGGACAGATACGCAGTATTTT
CDR3aa: CAIRAVSGTDTQYF

abundance: many
d_gene: TRBD2
v_gene: TRBV9
j_gene: TRBJ2-3
CDR3nt: TGTGCCAGCAGCGACGGGGCTAGCGGGATAGATACGCAGTATTTT
CDR3aa: CASSDGASGIDTQYF

abundance: .
d_gene: TRBD2
v_gene: TRBV5-1
j_gene: TRBJ2-1
CDR3nt: TGCGCCAGCAGCTTACGGGGGGAACGGCAGTTCTTC
CDR3aa: CASSLRGERQFF

abundance: many
d_gene: .
v_gene: TRBV28
j_gene: TRBJ1-3
CDR3nt: TGTGCCAGCAGTGTAGGAGTTCGTGGAAACACCATATATTTT
CDR3aa: CASSVGVRGNTIYF

abundance: few
d_gene: .
v_gene: TRBV7-9
j_gene: TRBJ1-2
CDR3nt: TGTGCCAGCAGTTTTATCGGTCGGACAGTAGAAGGCTACACCTTC
CDR3aa: CASSFIGRTVEGYTF

abundance: .
d_gene: TRBD1
v_gene: TRBV7-9
j_gene: TRBJ2-1
CDR3nt: TGTGCCAGCAGCTTAGTGAGAACAGGGGGCGTCCCGACATACAATGAGCAGTTCTTC
CDR3aa: CASSLVRTGGVPTYNEQFF

abundance: many
d_gene: .
v_gene: TRBV20-1
j_gene: TRBJ2-2
CDR3nt: TGCAGTGCTAGGGCAGGGGCCTCCACCCGGGAGCTGTTTTTT
CDR3aa: CSARAGASTRELFF

abundance: few
d_gene: .
v_gene: TRBV4-1
j_gene: TRBJ1-5
CDR3nt: TGCGCCAGCAGCCATACCGGGACCAATCAGCCCCAGCATTTT
CDR3aa: CASSHTGTNQPQHF

abundance: many
d_gene: TRBD1
v_gene: TRBV3-1
j_gene: TRBJ1-3
CDR3nt: TGTGCCAGCAGCCAAGATATTCGGGGACAGATCCACTCTGGAAACACCATATATTTT
CDR3aa: CASSQDIRGQIHSGNTIYF

abundance: many
d_gene: TRBD2
v_gene: TRBV2
j_gene: TRBJ2-5
CDR3nt: TGTGCCAGCAAGATGTGGGGCGGGGGGGCCGAAGAGACCCAGTACTTC
CDR3aa: CASKMWGGGAEETQYF

abundance: many
d_gene: TRBD2
v_gene: TRBV29-1
j_gene: TRBJ2-3
CDR3nt: TGCAGCGTGTCCTTTAGCGGGAGGGTTAGCACAGATACGCAGTATTTT
CDR3aa: CSVSFSGRVSTDTQYF

abundance: .
d_gene: TRBD1
v_gene: TRBV28
j_gene: TRBJ2-5
CDR3nt: TGTGCCAGCAGTTTACGGGACAGGGTGTACCAAGAGACCCAGTACTTC
CDR3aa: CASSLRDRVYQETQYF

abundance: .
d_gene: TRBD1
v_gene: TRBV12-3/TRBV12-4
j_gene: TRBJ2-5
CDR3nt: TGTGCCAGCGGCCCATGGGACAGGGGAACCCAGTACTTC
CDR3aa: CASGPWDRGTQYF

abundance: many
d_gene: .
v_gene: TRBV28
j_gene: TRBJ2-7
CDR3nt: TGTGCCAGCAGTTTATTGATAGACTACTACGAGCAGTACTTC
CDR3aa: CASSLLIDYYEQYF

abundance: many
d_gene: .
v_gene: TRBV9
j_gene: TRBJ2-5
CDR3nt: TGTGCCAGCAGCGTAGCTATGACTTTCCAAGAGACCCAGTACTTC
CDR3aa: CASSVAMTFQETQYF

abundance: many
d_gene: .
v_gene: TRBV20-1
j_gene: TRBJ1-2
CDR3nt: TGCAGTGCCAGCCCCGTAAGGGGTAACAACTATGGCTACACCTTC
CDR3aa: CSASPVRGNNYGYTF

abundance: many
d_gene: .
v_gene: TRBV18
j_gene: TRBJ1-1
CDR3nt: TGTGCCAGCTCTTACACGGGGACTGAAGCTTTCTTT
CDR3aa: CASSYTGTEAFF

abundance: many
d_gene: TRBD1
v_gene: TRBV6-5
j_gene: TRBJ1-5
CDR3nt: TGTGCCAGCAGTTACTCGACAGGGGGGAATCAGCCCCAGCATTTT
CDR3aa: CASSYSTGGNQPQHF

abundance: .
d_gene: .
v_gene: TRBV28
j_gene: TRBJ1-5
CDR3nt: TGTGCCAGCAGTTTAACAGGTCGAATAAATCAGCCCCAGCATTTT
CDR3aa: CASSLTGRINQPQHF

abundance: few
d_gene: .
v_gene: TRBV14
j_gene: TRBJ2-1
CDR3nt: TGTGCCAGCAGCCAGCTGAAACCGGGTTACTCCTACAATGAGCAGTTCTTC
CDR3aa: CASSQLKPGYSYNEQFF

abundance: many
d_gene: TRBD2
v_gene: TRBV27
j_gene: TRBJ2-1
CDR3nt: TGTGCCAGCCGGGGGGGAGTTTACAATGAGCAGTTCTTC
CDR3aa: CASRGGVYNEQFF

abundance: many
d_gene: .
v_gene: TRBV12-5
j_gene: TRBJ2-7
CDR3nt: TGTGCTAGTGGCGCCGGGCTCTACGAGCAGTACTTC
CDR3aa: CASGAGLYEQYF

abundance: many
d_gene: .
v_gene: TRBV7-2
j_gene: TRBJ1-1
CDR3nt: TGTGCCAGCAGCGTCGGGAACACTGAAGCTTTCTTT
CDR3aa: CASSVGNTEAFF

abundance: few
d_gene: .
v_gene: TRBV20-1
j_gene: TRBJ2-1
CDR3nt: TGCAGTGCACCAACGCCGGGAAAGCTGCAGTTCTTC
CDR3aa: CSAPTPGKLQFF

abundance: few
d_gene: .
v_gene: TRBV3-1
j_gene: TRBJ1-3
CDR3nt: TGTGCCAGCAGCCAAGATTCCGGGGCTGGAAACACCATATATTTT
CDR3aa: CASSQDSGAGNTIYF

abundance: .
d_gene: .
v_gene: TRBV20-1
j_gene: TRBJ1-2
CDR3nt: TGCAGTGCTAGAGATTCTGTAAAGAACTATGGCTACACCTTC
CDR3aa: CSARDSVKNYGYTF

abundance: .
d_gene: .
v_gene: TRBV7-8
j_gene: TRBJ1-5
CDR3nt: TGTGCCAGCAGCTTAGCCCGGACACAGCCCCAGCATTTT
CDR3aa: CASSLARTQPQHF

abundance: many
d_gene: .
v_gene: TRBV29-1
j_gene: TRBJ2-7
CDR3nt: TGCAGCGTCCAGAAGGCAGGTTTGGGCGAGCAGTACTTC
CDR3aa: CSVQKAGLGEQYF

abundance: many
d_gene: TRBD1
v_gene: TRBV7-9
j_gene: TRBJ1-1
CDR3nt: TGTGCCAGCAGCTTATATCGCCGGGACAGGGGTACTGAAGCTTTCTTT
CDR3aa: CASSLYRRDRGTEAFF

abundance: .
d_gene: TRBD1
v_gene: TRBV11-2
j_gene: TRBJ1-2
CDR3nt: TGTGCCAGCAGCCCACATCCAGGGGGCTCTAACTATGGCTACACCTTC
CDR3aa: CASSPHPGGSNYGYTF

abundance: .
d_gene: .
v_gene: TRBV7-2
j_gene: TRBJ1-4
CDR3nt: TGTGCCAGCAGACAACCCAATGAAAAACTGTTTTTT
CDR3aa: CASRQPNEKLFF

abundance: .
d_gene: .
v_gene: TRBV7-7
j_gene: TRBJ1-5
CDR3nt: TGTGCTAGCAGCTCCTGGACAACGGGGAGTTTCAATCAGCCCCAGCATTTT
CDR3aa: CASSSWTTGSFNQPQHF

abundance: many
d_gene: .
v_gene: TRBV7-2
j_gene: TRBJ1-2
CDR3nt: TGTGCCAGCAACATGAACCAGGGAGTTTATGGCTACACCTTC
CDR3aa: CASNMNQGVYGYTF

abundance: .
d_gene: .
v_gene: TRBV6-1
j_gene: TRBJ1-5
CDR3nt: TGTGCCAGCAGTCAGACAGGCGGCAATCAGCCCCAGCATTTT
CDR3aa: CASSQTGGNQPQHF

abundance: many
d_gene: TRBD2
v_gene: TRBV5-1
j_gene: TRBJ2-1
CDR3nt: TGCGCCAGCAGCTTGAAGGAGCGGGGGGCCTACAATGAGCAGTTCTTC
CDR3aa: CASSLKERGAYNEQFF

abundance: few
d_gene: .
v_gene: TRBV28
j_gene: TRBJ1-6
CDR3nt: TGTGCCAGCAGACCCACTAGTAGCTCCTATAATTCACCCCTCCACTTT
CDR3aa: CASRPTSSSYNSPLHF

abundance: many
d_gene: TRBD2
v_gene: TRBV7-8
j_gene: TRBJ2-1
CDR3nt: TGTGCCAGCAGCTTTAAATGGGGGACTAGCCAATACAATGAGCAGTTCTTC
CDR3aa: CASSFKWGTSQYNEQFF

abundance: few
d_gene: .
v_gene: TRBV29-1
j_gene: TRBJ2-5
CDR3nt: TGCAGCGTTGAGCGGGGGCCACAAGAGACCCAGTACTTC
CDR3aa: CSVERGPQETQYF

abundance: many
d_gene: .
v_gene: TRBV28
j_gene: TRBJ1-4
CDR3nt: TGTGCCAGCAGTTTGTCCAGTAATGAAAAACTGTTTTTT
CDR3aa: CASSLSSNEKLFF

abundance: many
d_gene: .
v_gene: TRBV7-9
j_gene: TRBJ2-1
CDR3nt: TGTGCCAGCAGCCCTACAGCCCCACTTTCGAATGAGCAGTTCTTC
CDR3aa: CASSPTAPLSNEQFF

abundance: few
d_gene: .
v_gene: TRBV6-5
j_gene: TRBJ1-2
CDR3nt: TGTGCCAGCAGTTACCTCCCGGTCTATGGCTACACCTTC
CDR3aa: CASSYLPVYGYTF

abundance: .
d_gene: .
v_gene: TRBV7-9
j_gene: TRBJ2-1
CDR3nt: TGTGCCAGCAGCTTAGGGTTGGATGAGCAGTTCTTC
CDR3aa: CASSLGLDEQFF

abundance: .
d_gene: .
v_gene: TRBV6-1
j_gene: TRBJ2-5
CDR3nt: TGTGCCAGCAGAGGAAGTTCAGAGACCCAGTACTTC
CDR3aa: CASRGSSETQYF

abundance: .
d_gene: .
v_gene: TRBV18
j_gene: TRBJ2-7
CDR3nt: TGTTCCAGCTCAGCCGGGACCGGACCCTACGAGCAGTACTTC
CDR3aa: CSSSAGTGPYEQYF

abundance: many
d_gene: .
v_gene: TRBV9
j_gene: TRBJ1-2
CDR3nt: TGTGCCAGCAGCGTAGCCACAGAAGGGCCCTATGGCTACACCTTC
CDR3aa: CASSVATEGPYGYTF

abundance: few
d_gene: .
v_gene: TRBV10-3
j_gene: TRBJ1-3
CDR3nt: TGTGCCATTCTAGTCTTACCCGGAAACACCATATATTTT
CDR3aa: CAILVLPGNTIYF

abundance: many
d_gene: TRBD2
v_gene: TRBV6-5
j_gene: TRBJ2-7
CDR3nt: TGTGCCAGCAGTTTAAGCGGGAGGGCCGGGCAGTACTTC
CDR3aa: CASSLSGRAGQYF